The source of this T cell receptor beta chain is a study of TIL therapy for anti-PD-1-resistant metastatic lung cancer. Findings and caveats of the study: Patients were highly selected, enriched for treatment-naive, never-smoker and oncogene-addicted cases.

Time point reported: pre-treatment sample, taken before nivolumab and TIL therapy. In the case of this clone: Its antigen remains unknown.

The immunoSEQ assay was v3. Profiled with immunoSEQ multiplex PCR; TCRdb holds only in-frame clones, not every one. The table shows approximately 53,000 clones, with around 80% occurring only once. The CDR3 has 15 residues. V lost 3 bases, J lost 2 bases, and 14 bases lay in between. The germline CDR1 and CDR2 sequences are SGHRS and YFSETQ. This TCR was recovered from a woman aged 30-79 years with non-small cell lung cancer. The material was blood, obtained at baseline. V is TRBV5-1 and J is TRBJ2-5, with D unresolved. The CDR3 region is CASSSLGTLQETQYF. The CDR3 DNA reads TGCGCCAGCAGCTCCCTTGGCACCCTTCAAGAGACCCAGTACTTC.